What follows is one T cell receptor (beta chain) and its context. In its sample, this clonotype was seen many times. The clone's antigen remains unknown. Base qualities were left out, and no much larger clone turns up one base away. Unmatched junction bases come to 9, with V trimmed by 7 bases and J by 5 bases. CDR1 and CDR2 (MNHNS, SASEGT) derive from the germline V gene. The CDR3 has 14 amino acids, counting the end cysteine and phenylalanine. Only CDR3 DNA is held: 42 bases, read in frame from base 1. The sample belongs to a study of identical twins (dated by TCRdb to the mid-2010s). Study-wide context: To test whether fetal clonotypes persist, the study used deep sequencing on TCR alpha and beta repertoires from monozygotic twins, unrelated adults of various ages, and cord blood. Replicate twin experiments were performed at different times using different library preparation protocols to rule out contamination.

What the study reported, not specific to this receptor: Because the same donors could not be followed over many years, the conclusions depended on cross-sectional statistical analysis. The excess sharing between twins in beta out-of-frame sequences was weaker because fewer shared sequences reduced the signal-to-noise ratio. Fewer insertions were carried by abundant cord blood beta clonotypes, a similar but weaker trend appeared in young adult naive repertoires, and no such trend appeared in memory repertoires. Out-of-frame TCR alpha sequences shared between twins showed an excess of low generation-probability sequences compared with coincidental sharing between unrelated individuals. Zero-insertion analyses could be partly confounded by invariant T cells such as MAIT and iNKT, though diverse VJ usage argued against such confounding for most clonotypes. Recombination models systematically underestimated out-of-frame TCR alpha sharing in monozygotic twins but agreed with sharing between unrelated individuals.

The library was produced with 5' RACE. Reads for this sample came from an Illumina HiSeq 2000. Template switching added a universal primer binding site, and the final cDNA carried a unique molecular identifier that allowed TCR cDNA molecules to be counted accurately. Specific primers in the conserved constant-segment region were used to synthesize first-strand cDNA for TCR alpha and beta chains. Each cDNA library was double barcoded, with a SMART-Mk sample barcode plus Illumina barcodes, to control for contamination. TruSeq adapter sequences, together with Illumina sample barcodes, were added in two successive PCR steps. The Illumina HiSeq platform was used with custom primers to sequence TCR alpha and beta cDNA libraries. On the study's bioinformatics: MiGEC was used to process raw reads and extract unique molecular identifiers, and MiXCR was used to find CDR3 positions. Recombination models were inferred per individual with the repgenHMM and IGoR tools using an EM algorithm. Shared clonotype analysis was performed with the tcR package in R, normalizing sharing by the product of cloneset sizes. To study raw recombination free of thymic and clonal selection effects, out-of-frame nonproductive sequences were analyzed. The public sequencing data were trimmed at Q25 with fastp and processed into clonotypes with MiXCR by TCRdb, which kept only in-frame beta chains. Identical CDR3 protein sequences are pooled into one entry, listed with their most common genes and DNA. TCRdb's processing, not the study's, gives the V and J calls here. A total of about 570,000 distinct CDR3 sequences appear in this sample, just under 10% of them only once. The ten largest clones take up around 3.2% of the sample.

Only healthy Caucasian donors were included. The twin cohort consisted of three pairs of female monozygotic twins, all aged about 18 to 30 years. Peripheral blood mononuclear cells were used as the source from which RNA for TCR libraries was isolated. Another study also made use of these data, one on yellow fever vaccine responses in identical twins. In that second paper, the authors write: The authors reported that the T cell response to vaccination in identical twins appeared partly convergent and partly personalized. In the study, vaccine-responding T cell clones were precisely tracked in identical twins.

The TCR was taken from a woman younger than 30 in good health. The sequenced sample consisted of PBMCs. The chain joins TRBV6-1 to TRBJ2-5, with 8 junctional bases fitting TRBD2. The CDR3: CASKRAGVWETQYF. The nucleotides are TGTGCCAGCAAAAGAGCGGGAGTGTGGGAGACCCAGTACTTC.